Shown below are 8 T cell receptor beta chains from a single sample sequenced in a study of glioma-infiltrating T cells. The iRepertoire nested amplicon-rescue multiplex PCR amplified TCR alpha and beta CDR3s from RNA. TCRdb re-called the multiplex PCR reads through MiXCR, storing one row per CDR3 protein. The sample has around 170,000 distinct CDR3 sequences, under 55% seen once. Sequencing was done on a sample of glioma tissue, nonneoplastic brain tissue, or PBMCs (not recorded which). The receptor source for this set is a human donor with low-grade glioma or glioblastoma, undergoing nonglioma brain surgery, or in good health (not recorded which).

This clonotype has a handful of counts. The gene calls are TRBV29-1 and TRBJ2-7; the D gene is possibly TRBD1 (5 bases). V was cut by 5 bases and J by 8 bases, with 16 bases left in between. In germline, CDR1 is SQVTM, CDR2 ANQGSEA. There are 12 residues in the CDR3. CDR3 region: CSVFKDTAQQYF. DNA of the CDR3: TGCAGCGTTTTCAAGGACACGGCACAGCAGTACTTC.

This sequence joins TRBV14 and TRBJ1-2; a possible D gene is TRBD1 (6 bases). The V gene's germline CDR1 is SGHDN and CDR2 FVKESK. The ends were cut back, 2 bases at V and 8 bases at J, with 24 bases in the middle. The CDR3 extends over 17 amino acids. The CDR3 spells CASSQKVGRVGQGGYTF. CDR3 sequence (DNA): TGTGCCAGCAGCCAAAAAGTCGGACGCGTGGGACAAGGAGGCTACACCTTC.

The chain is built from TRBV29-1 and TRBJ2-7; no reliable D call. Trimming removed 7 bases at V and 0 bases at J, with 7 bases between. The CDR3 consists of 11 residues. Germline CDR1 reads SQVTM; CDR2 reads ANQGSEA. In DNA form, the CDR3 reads TGCAGCGCAGCAAACTCCTACGAGCAGTACTTC. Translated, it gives CSAANSYEQYF.

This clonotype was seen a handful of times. For the CDR3, the DNA is TGTGCCAGCAGCCAAGATCGCGGTGAGCAGTTCTTC. Translated, it gives CASSQDRGEQFF. The rearrangement links TRBV3-1 to TRBJ2-1; D not resolved. V lost 0 bases and J lost 9, with 6 bases in between. Germline CDR1 and CDR2: LGHDT and YNNKEL (reference sequence). CDR3 length: 12 residues.

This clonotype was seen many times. CDR3 DNA sequence: TGTGCCAGCAGTGAATACCTAGCTGCCGAGCAGTTCTTC. Its protein product is CASSEYLAAEQFF. The rearrangement links TRBV2 to TRBJ2-1; D may be TRBD2 (5 bases). Trimming left V 2 bases short and J 10 bases short, with 12 bases between. The germline CDR1 and CDR2 sequences are SNHLY and FYNNEI. This CDR3 has 13 residues.

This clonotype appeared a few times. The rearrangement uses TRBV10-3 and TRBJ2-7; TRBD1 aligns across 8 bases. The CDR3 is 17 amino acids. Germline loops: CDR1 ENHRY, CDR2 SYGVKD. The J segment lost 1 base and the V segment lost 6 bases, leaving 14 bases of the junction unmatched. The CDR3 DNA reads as TGTGCCATCAGGCCGGGACAGGTCTCCGGGCCATCCTACGAGCAGTACTTC. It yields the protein CAIRPGQVSGPSYEQYF.

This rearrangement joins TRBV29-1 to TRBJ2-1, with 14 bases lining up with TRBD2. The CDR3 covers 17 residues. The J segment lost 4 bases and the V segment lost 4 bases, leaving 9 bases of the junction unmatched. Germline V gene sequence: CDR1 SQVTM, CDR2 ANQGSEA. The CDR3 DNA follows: TGCAGCGTTGTGACTAGCGGGAGGGGAACGAGGTACAATGAGCAGTTCTTC. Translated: CSVVTSGRGTRYNEQFF.

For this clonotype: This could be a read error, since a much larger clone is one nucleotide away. In DNA form, the CDR3 reads TGTGACAGTAGTTCCGGACAGGGTACCTACGAGCAGTACTTC. It specifies CDSSSGQGTYEQYF. The chain is built from TRBV19 and TRBJ2-7; 8 bases are a match to TRBD1. The germline CDR1 and CDR2 sequences are LNHDA and SQIVND (reference sequence). The CDR3 extends over 14 amino acids.